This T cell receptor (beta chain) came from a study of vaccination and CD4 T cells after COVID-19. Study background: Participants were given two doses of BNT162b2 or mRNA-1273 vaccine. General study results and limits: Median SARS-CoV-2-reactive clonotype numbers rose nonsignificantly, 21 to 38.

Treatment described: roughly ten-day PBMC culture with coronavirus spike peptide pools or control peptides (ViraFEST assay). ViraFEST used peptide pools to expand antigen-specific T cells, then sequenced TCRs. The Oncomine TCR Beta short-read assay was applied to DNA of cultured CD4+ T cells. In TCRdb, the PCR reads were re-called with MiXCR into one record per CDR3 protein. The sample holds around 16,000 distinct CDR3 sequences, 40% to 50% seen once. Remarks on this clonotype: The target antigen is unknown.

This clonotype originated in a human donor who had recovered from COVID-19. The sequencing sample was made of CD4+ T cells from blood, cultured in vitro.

The CDR3 reads CASKKGQANQPQHF. In DNA, the CDR3 is TGTGCCAGCAAGAAGGGACAGGCCAATCAGCCCCAGCATTTT. This chain connects TRBV2 to TRBJ1-5, with TRBD1 matching 8 bases. This CDR3 comprises 14 residues. CDR1 is SNHLY and CDR2 is FYNNEI in the germline V gene. V lost 7 bases and J lost 3; bases outside the gene matches: 5.